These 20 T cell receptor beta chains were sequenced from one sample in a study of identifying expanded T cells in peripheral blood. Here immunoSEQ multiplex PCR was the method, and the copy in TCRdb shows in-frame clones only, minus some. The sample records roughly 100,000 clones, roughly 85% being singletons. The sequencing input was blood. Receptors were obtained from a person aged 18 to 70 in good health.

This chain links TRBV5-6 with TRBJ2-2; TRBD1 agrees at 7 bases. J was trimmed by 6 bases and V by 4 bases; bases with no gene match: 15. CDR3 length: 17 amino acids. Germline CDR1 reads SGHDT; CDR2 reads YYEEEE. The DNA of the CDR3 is TGTGCCAGCAGCGTGTCCCCGGGACAGTTGGCTCCCGGGGAGCTGTTTTTT. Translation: CASSVSPGQLAPGELFF.

The CDR3 reads CASRQGTAPLHF. In DNA form, the CDR3 reads TGTGCCAGCAGGCAGGGGACAGCACCCCTCCACTTT. This rearrangement joins TRBV21-1 to TRBJ1-6; the D call TRBD1 from the table was never checked on the DNA. TRBV21-1 is a recognized pseudogene. The CDR3 length is 12 residues.

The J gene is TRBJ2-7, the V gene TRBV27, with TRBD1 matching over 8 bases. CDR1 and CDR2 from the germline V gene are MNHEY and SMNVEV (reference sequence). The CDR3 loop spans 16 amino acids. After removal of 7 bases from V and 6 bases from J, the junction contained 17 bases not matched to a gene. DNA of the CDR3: TGTGCCAGCAAATCCATGACAGGGGAGGTCGGTGGCGAGCAGTACTTC. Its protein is CASKSMTGEVGGEQYF.

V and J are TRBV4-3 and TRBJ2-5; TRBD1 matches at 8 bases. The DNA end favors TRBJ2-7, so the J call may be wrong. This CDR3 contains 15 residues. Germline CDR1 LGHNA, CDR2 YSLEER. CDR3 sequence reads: CASSQDRDSSYEQYF. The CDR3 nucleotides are TGCGCCAGCAGCCAGGACAGGGACTCCTCCTACGAGCAGTACTTC.

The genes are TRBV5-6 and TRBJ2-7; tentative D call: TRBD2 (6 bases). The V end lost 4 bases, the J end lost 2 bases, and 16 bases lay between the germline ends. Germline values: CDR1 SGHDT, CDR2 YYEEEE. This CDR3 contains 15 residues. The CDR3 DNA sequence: TGTGCCAGCAGCCCCCGGAGGGGAACTCCCTACGAGCAGTACTTC. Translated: CASSPRRGTPYEQYF. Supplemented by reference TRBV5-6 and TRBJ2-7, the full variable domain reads DAGVTQSPTHLIKTRGQQVTLRCSPKSGHDTVSWYQQALGQGPQFIFQYYEEEERQRGNFPDRFSGHQFPNYSSELNVNALLLGDSALYLCASSPRRGTPYEQYFGPGTRLTVT.

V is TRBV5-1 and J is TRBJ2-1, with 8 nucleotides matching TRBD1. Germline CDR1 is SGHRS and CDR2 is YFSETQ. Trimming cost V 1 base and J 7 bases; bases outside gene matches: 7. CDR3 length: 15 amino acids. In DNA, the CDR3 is TGCGCCAGCAGCTTGCGGCAGGGGGCGATGAATGAGCAGTTCTTC. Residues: CASSLRQGAMNEQFF.

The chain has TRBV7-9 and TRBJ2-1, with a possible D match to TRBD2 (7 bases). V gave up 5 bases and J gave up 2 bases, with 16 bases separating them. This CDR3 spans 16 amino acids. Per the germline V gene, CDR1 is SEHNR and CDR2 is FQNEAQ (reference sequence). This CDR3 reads CASSPRFGGPYNEQFF. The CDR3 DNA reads TGTGCCAGCAGCCCCCGCTTCGGGGGGCCCTACAATGAGCAGTTCTTC.

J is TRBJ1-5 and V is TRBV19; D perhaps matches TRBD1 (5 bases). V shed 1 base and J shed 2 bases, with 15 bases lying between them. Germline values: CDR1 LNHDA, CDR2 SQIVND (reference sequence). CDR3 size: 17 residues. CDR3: CASSIGAREGGNQPQHF. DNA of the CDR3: TGTGCCAGTAGTATAGGGGCAAGGGAAGGGGGCAATCAGCCCCAGCATTTT.

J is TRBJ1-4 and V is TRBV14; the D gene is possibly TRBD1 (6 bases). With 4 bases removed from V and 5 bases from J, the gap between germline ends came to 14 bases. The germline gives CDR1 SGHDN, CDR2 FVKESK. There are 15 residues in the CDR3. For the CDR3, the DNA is TGTGCCAGCAGCCCCCGCCTGGGGGCAAATGAAAAACTGTTTTTT. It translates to CASSPRLGANEKLFF.

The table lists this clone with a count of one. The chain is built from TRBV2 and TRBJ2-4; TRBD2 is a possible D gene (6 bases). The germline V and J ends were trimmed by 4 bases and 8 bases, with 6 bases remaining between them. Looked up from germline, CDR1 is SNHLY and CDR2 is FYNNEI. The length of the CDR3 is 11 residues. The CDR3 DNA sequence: TGTGCCAGCAGTGGGGGGGACATTCAGTACTTC. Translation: CASSGGDIQYF.

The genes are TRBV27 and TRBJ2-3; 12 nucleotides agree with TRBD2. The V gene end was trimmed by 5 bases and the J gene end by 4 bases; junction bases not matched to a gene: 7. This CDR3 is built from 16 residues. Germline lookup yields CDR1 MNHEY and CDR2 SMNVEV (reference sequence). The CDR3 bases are TGTGCCAGCAGTCGGTGGACTAGCGGGGCCCCAGATACGCAGTATTTT. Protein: CASSRWTSGAPDTQYF.

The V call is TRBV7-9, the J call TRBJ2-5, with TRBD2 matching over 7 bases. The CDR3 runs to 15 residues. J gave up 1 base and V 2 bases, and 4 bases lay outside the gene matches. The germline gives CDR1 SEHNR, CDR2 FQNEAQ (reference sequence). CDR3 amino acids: CASSLPLAVQETQYF. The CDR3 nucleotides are TGTGCCAGCAGCTTACCCCTAGCGGTCCAAGAGACCCAGTACTTC.

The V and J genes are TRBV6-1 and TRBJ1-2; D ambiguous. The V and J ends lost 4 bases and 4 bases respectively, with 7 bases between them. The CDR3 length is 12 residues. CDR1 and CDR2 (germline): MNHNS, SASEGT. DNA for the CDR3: TGTGCCAGCAGTGGGACGGCCTATGGCTACACCTTC. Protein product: CASSGTAYGYTF.

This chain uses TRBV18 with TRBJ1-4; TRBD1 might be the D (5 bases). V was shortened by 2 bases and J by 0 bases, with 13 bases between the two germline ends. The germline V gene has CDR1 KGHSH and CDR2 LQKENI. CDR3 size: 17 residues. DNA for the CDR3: TGTGCCAGCTCACCATCCCGGGGCAGTGCAACTAATGAAAAACTGTTTTTT. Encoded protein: CASSPSRGSATNEKLFF.

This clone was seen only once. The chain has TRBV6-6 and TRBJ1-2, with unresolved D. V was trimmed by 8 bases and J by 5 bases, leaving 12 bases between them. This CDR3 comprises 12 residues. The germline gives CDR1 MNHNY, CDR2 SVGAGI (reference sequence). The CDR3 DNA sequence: TGTGCCAGCGGGCATCCCCTATATGGCTACACCTTC. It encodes CASGHPLYGYTF.

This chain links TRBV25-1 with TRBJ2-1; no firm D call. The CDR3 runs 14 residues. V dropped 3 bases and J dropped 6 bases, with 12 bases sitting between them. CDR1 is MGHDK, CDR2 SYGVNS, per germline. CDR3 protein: CASSDSPRANEQFF. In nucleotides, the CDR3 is TGTGCCAGCAGTGACAGTCCTAGGGCCAATGAGCAGTTCTTC.

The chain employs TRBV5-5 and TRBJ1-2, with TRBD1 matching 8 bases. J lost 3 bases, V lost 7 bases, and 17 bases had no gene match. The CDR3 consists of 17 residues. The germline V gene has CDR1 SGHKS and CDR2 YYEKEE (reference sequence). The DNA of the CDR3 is TGTGCCAGCCACCAAGGGGGACAGGATTATTTATACTATGGCTACACCTTC. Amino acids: CASHQGGQDYLYYGYTF. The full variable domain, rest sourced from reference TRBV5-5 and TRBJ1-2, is DAGVTQSPTHLIKTRGQQVTLRCSPISGHKSVSWYQQVLGQGPQFIFQYYEKEERGRGNFPDRFSARQFPNYSSELNVNALLLGDSALYLCASHQGGQDYLYYGYTFGSGTRLTVV.

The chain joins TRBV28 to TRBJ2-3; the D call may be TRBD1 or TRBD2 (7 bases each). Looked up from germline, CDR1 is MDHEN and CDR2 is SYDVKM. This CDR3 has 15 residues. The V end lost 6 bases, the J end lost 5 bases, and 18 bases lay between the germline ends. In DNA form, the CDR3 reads TGTGCCAGCAGCAGGGGGGGGACCCTGGGAGATACGCAGTATTTT. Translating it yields CASSRGGTLGDTQYF. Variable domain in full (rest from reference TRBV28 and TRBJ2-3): DVKVTQSSRYLVKRTGEKVFLECVQDMDHENMFWYRQDPGLGLRLIYFSYDVKMKEKGDIPEGYSVSREKKERFSLILESASTNQTSMYLCASSRGGTLGDTQYFGPGTRLTVL.

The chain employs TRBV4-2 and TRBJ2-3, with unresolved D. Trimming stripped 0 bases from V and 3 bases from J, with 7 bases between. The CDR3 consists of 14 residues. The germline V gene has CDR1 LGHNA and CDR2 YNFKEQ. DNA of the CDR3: TGTGCCAGCAGCCAAGAAAGTATGACAGATACGCAGTATTTT. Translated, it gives CASSQESMTDTQYF.

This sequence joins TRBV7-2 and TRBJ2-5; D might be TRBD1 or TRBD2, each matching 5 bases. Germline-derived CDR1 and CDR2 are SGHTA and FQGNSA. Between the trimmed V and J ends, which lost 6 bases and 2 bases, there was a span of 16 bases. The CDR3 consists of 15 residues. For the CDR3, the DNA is TGTGCCAGCAGTGACCTCGGGACGGAGCAAGAGACCCAGTACTTC. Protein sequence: CASSDLGTEQETQYF.